This entry lists 9 T cell receptor beta chains sequenced from one sample in a study of early T cells in non-severe SARS-CoV-2 infection. TCRdb processed the 5' RACE reads anew with MiXCR; each CDR3 protein has one entry. The sample lists about 54,000 distinct CDR3 sequences; about 8% were seen once. The source was whole blood, collected at baseline. These receptors were taken from an adult who was a healthcare worker with PCR-confirmed SARS-CoV-2 infection or an uninfected control (not recorded which).

V and J are TRBV12-3 or TRBV12-4 and TRBJ2-1, with 12 bases identical to TRBD2. The CDR3 is 15 amino acids. V shed 6 bases, J shed 6 bases, and the junction held 6 bases outside the gene matches. The CDR3, as DNA: TGTGCCAGCAGCGTAGGACTAGCGGGACTCAATGAGCAGTTCTTC. It encodes CASSVGLAGLNEQFF.

This clonotype was counted at least ten times. This chain links TRBV29-1 with TRBJ1-1, with D uncertain. Trimming stripped 4 bases from V and 5 bases from J, with 14 bases between. The germline V gene has CDR1 SQVTM and CDR2 ANQGSEA. This CDR3 contains 13 residues. The CDR3 reads CSVGVGPRTEAFF. The DNA of the CDR3 is TGCAGCGTTGGCGTCGGACCGCGGACTGAAGCTTTCTTT.

This clonotype was seen many times. The rearrangement links TRBV29-1 to TRBJ2-2; D is perhaps TRBD1 (6 bases). V was clipped by 1 base and J by 7 bases, with 7 bases between them. The CDR3 loop spans 12 amino acids. The germline V gene has CDR1 SQVTM and CDR2 ANQGSEA. CDR3 sequence reads: CSVEGQVGELFF. CDR3 nucleotides: TGCAGCGTTGAAGGACAGGTCGGGGAGCTGTTTTTT.

This clonotype came up a few times. The chain links TRBV27 to TRBJ1-5, with D hard to call. Trimming pared 4 bases from V and 5 bases from J, leaving 12 bases between. This CDR3 has 14 amino acids. Germline loops: CDR1 MNHEY, CDR2 SMNVEV (reference sequence). The CDR3 protein is CASSSLRTHQPQHF. The CDR3 DNA reads as TGTGCCAGCAGTTCGCTAAGGACCCATCAGCCCCAGCATTTT.

This clonotype was seen a few times. The rearrangement uses TRBV5-1 and TRBJ2-1; D may be TRBD1 (5 bases). Trimming removed 2 bases at V and 0 bases at J, with 12 bases between. The V gene's germline CDR1 is SGHRS and CDR2 YFSETQ. This CDR3 is built from 16 residues. CDR3 coding DNA: TGCGCCAGCAGCTTCGACAGCTCGAGCTCCTACAATGAGCAGTTCTTC. Its translation: CASSFDSSSSYNEQFF.

This clonotype appeared a few times. The V call is TRBV25-1, the J call TRBJ2-7, with TRBD2 matching 7 bases. This CDR3 contains 13 residues. In germline, CDR1 is MGHDK, CDR2 SYGVNS. V gave up 7 bases and J gave up 4 bases; unmatched junction bases: 7. CDR3 in amino acids: CASTSGGDYEQYF. The CDR3 DNA reads as TGTGCCAGCACTAGCGGAGGGGATTACGAGCAGTACTTC.

This clonotype was counted a few times. The rearrangement uses TRBV12-3 or TRBV12-4 and TRBJ2-7; 12 nucleotides align to TRBD1. This CDR3 has 15 amino acids. Trimming cost V 5 bases and J 4 bases; bases outside gene matches: 6. The CDR3 sequence is CASSPGTGGVYEQYF. CDR3 DNA: TGTGCCAGCAGTCCCGGGACAGGGGGCGTGTACGAGCAGTACTTC.

The table lists this clonotype with a few counts. The genes are TRBV6-2 or TRBV6-3 and TRBJ2-7; the D gene is possibly TRBD1 (5 bases). This CDR3 contains 15 residues. In germline, CDR1 is MNHEY, CDR2 SVGEGT. The V gene lost 4 bases and the J gene lost 2 bases, with 15 bases spanning the gap. CDR3 nucleotide sequence: TGTGCCAGCAGTTCGGGTGGGGCCCTTACCTACGAGCAGTACTTC. It codes for CASSSGGALTYEQYF.

This clonotype was recorded at least ten times. CDR3 nucleotide sequence: TGTGCCAGCAGTGAACAGGGGATGAATGAGCAGTTCTTC. This translates into CASSEQGMNEQFF. J is TRBJ2-1 and V is TRBV6-4, with 7 bases fitting TRBD1. With 3 bases clipped from V and 7 bases from J, the junction kept 3 bases outside the gene matches. The CDR3 length is 13 residues. Germline V gene sequence: CDR1 MRHNA, CDR2 SNTAGT.